Following are 26 T cell receptor beta chains from one sample sequenced in a study of response to subunit inactivated influenza vaccine. TCRdb processed the RT-PCR reads anew with MiXCR; each CDR3 protein has one entry. The sample comprises hundreds of thousands of distinct CDR3 sequences, roughly 8.2% of which are singletons, and 10% to 15% rests with the top ten. Sequencing was performed on PBMCs from blood, taken approximately 25 months after vaccination. The source is a man aged 50 to 75 who received an inactivated influenza vaccine.

The rearrangement links TRBV30 to TRBJ1-2; weak D call: TRBD1 (5 bases). V lost 5 bases and J lost 5, with 9 bases in between. The CDR3 covers 11 residues. Germline V gene data show CDR1 as GTSNPN and CDR2 as SVGIG (reference sequence). CDR3 residues: CAWASGYGYTF. CDR3 bases: TGTGCCTGGGCCTCAGGGTATGGCTACACCTTC.

This clonotype was counted many times. The J gene is TRBJ2-3, the V gene TRBV5-1; unclear D gene. The CDR3 loop spans 13 amino acids. CDR1 SGHRS and CDR2 YFSETQ come from the germline V gene. Deletions cut 5 bases from V and 0 bases from J, with 7 bases between. The CDR3 is CASSDASTDTQYF. The CDR3 DNA follows: TGCGCCAGCAGTGATGCTAGCACAGATACGCAGTATTTT.

As to this clonotype: It may be a read error: a sequence one base away is much more abundant. The rearrangement uses TRBV4-1 and TRBJ2-1; 7 bases match TRBD1. The CDR3 has 16 residues. Germline V gene data show CDR1 as MGHRA and CDR2 as YSYEKL. CDR3 region: CAGSQERQGGDGEQFF. In DNA form, the CDR3 reads TGCGCCGGCAGCCAAGAGAGACAGGGTGGAGACGGTGAGCAGTTCTTC.

CDR3 amino acids: CASSRGVIGEKLFF. Here the CDR3 DNA reads TGTGCCAGCAGTCGAGGGGTAATCGGTGAAAAACTGTTTTTT. The chain combines TRBV12-3 or TRBV12-4 with TRBJ1-4; D is perhaps TRBD1 (5 bases). CDR3 length: 14 residues. Trimming removed 5 bases from V and 7 bases from J, with 14 bases in between.

The chain carries TRBV4-2 and TRBJ2-7; D tentatively fits TRBD1 or TRBD2 (6 bases each). CDR1 is LGHNA, CDR2 YNFKEQ, per germline. Trimming removed 0 bases from V and 7 bases from J, with 13 bases in between. The CDR3 runs to 14 residues. The CDR3 region is CASSQEKEGGEQYF. CDR3 nucleotide sequence: TGTGCCAGCAGCCAAGAAAAGGAAGGGGGGGAGCAGTACTTC.

The genes are TRBV14 and TRBJ2-3; D perhaps matches TRBD1 (6 bases). V dropped 6 bases and J dropped 2 bases, with 15 bases sitting between them. This CDR3 is 15 amino acids long. CDR1 and CDR2 from the germline V gene are SGHDN and FVKESK. Here the CDR3 DNA reads TGTGCCAGCAGGGGCATCAACAGGGACACAGATACGCAGTATTTT. Translation: CASRGINRDTDTQYF.

V gene TRBV12-3 or TRBV12-4 combines with J gene TRBJ2-3, with 14 bases lining up with TRBD2. CDR3 length: 18 residues. As DNA, the CDR3 is TGTACCCGCAGTTCTGGACTAGCGGGAGGACATAGAGCAGATACGCAGTATTTT. It is translated as CTRSSGLAGGHRADTQYF.

This clonotype showed up just a few times. The rearrangement joins TRBV7-8 to TRBJ2-1, with TRBD2 as a possible D gene (7 bases). The CDR3 length is 14 residues. Trimming stripped 5 bases from V and 5 bases from J, with 13 bases between. Per germline, CDR1 SGHVS and CDR2 FQNEAQ. CDR3 DNA: TGTGCCAGCAGCCAGGGGCTAGCGGACAATGAGCAGTTCTTC. Protein product: CASSQGLADNEQFF.

This clonotype turned up a few times. V and J are TRBV20-1 and TRBJ2-2, with TRBD1 matching 7 bases. Germline V gene lookup returns CDR1 DFQATT and CDR2 SNEGSKA (reference sequence). V trimming: 0 bases; J trimming: 6 bases; junction bases outside the gene matches: 7. The CDR3 length is 15 residues. This CDR3 is CSAREAGGRAGELFF. The CDR3 nucleotides read TGCAGTGCTAGAGAGGCAGGGGGTCGAGCCGGGGAGCTGTTTTTT.

V usage is TRBV6-5 and J usage is TRBJ2-2; no clear D. V was cut by 2 bases and J by 6 bases, with 7 bases left in between. The CDR3 spans 13 residues. Germline V CDR1 and CDR2: MNHEY, SVGAGI. The chain's CDR3 is CASSYGEPGELFF. CDR3 in DNA: TGTGCCAGCAGTTACGGCGAGCCCGGGGAGCTGTTTTTT.

On this clonotype itself: The DNA is left out, because the CDR3 cannot be placed on it with certainty; the CDR3 is given as TCRdb lists it. The chain joins TRBV5-6 to TRBJ1-4; the table's D call of TRBD1 was not tested on the DNA. CDR1 is SGHDT, CDR2 YYEEEE, per germline. Inclusive of both ends, the CDR3 amounts to 15 amino acids. This chain's CDR3 is CASSPWGQGTMKWFF.

The sample holds many counts of this clonotype. The chain uses TRBV29-1 and TRBJ2-2; a possible D gene is TRBD2 (6 bases). V gave up 6 bases and J gave up 6 bases, with 11 bases separating them. The CDR3 has 12 residues. The germline gives CDR1 SQVTM, CDR2 ANQGSEA. The CDR3 spells CSVGGLAGELFF. The CDR3 DNA is TGCAGCGTCGGGGGTCTCGCCGGGGAGCTGTTTTTT.

This clonotype was picked up many times. The V call is TRBV7-8, the J call TRBJ1-4, with TRBD1 matching 9 bases. With V trimmed by 1 base and J by 4 bases, 4 bases remained unmatched. The germline CDR1 and CDR2 sequences are SGHVS and FQNEAQ. This CDR3 has 16 amino acids. The CDR3 DNA reads as TGTGCCAGCAGCTTAGTGGGGACAGGGATTAATGAAAAACTGTTTTTT. Amino acids: CASSLVGTGINEKLFF.

This clonotype has a handful of counts. The chain combines TRBV5-1 with TRBJ2-3; 12 bases map to TRBD2. Germline V gene sequence: CDR1 SGHRS, CDR2 YFSETQ. V gave up 2 bases and J gave up 5 bases; unmatched junction bases: 6. The CDR3 has 16 residues. The CDR3 nucleotides are TGCGCCAGCAGCTTAGCACTAGCGGGAGGAGTAGATACGCAGTATTTT. Its translation is CASSLALAGGVDTQYF. The whole variable domain, remainder taken from reference TRBV5-1 and TRBJ2-3, is KAGVTQTPRYLIKTRGQQVTLSCSPISGHRSVSWYQQTPGQGLQFLFEYFSETQRNKGNFPGRFSGRQFSNSRSEMNVSTLELGDSALYLCASSLALAGGVDTQYFGPGTRLTVL.

This clonotype has a single count. The junction departs from germline at one end; a sequencing error may be responsible. This chain connects TRBV18 to TRBJ2-7, with D unresolved. The CDR3 contains 12 residues. Germline assignment: CDR1 KGHSH and CDR2 LQKENI. The CDR3 nucleotides read TGTGCCAGCTCAGGTCAACTCTACAAGCAGTACTTC. Amino acid sequence: CASSGQLYKQYF.

V usage is TRBV4-2 and J usage is TRBJ2-1; the D gene is possibly TRBD2 (6 bases). Deletions cut 2 bases from V and 8 bases from J, with 19 bases between. Germline-derived CDR1 and CDR2 are LGHNA and YNFKEQ. The length of the CDR3 is 16 residues. DNA of the CDR3: TGTGCCAGCAGCCAAAACCCGGGACTCCCTGGCTATGAGCAGTTCTTC. This translates into CASSQNPGLPGYEQFF.

This clonotype came up many times. The chain uses TRBV20-1 and TRBJ1-2, with D hard to call. Deletions cut 5 bases from V and 4 bases from J, with 5 bases between. In germline, CDR1 is DFQATT, CDR2 SNEGSKA (reference sequence). The CDR3 contains 10 residues. This CDR3 is CSAAFYGYTF. CDR3 coding DNA: TGCAGTGCTGCGTTCTATGGCTACACCTTC.

This clonotype occurred a few times. The chain uses TRBV29-1 and TRBJ1-2, with D perhaps TRBD1 (6 bases). The V end was cut by 5 bases, the J end by 10 bases, with 20 bases between. CDR3 length: 13 residues. Germline CDR1 is SQVTM and CDR2 is ANQGSEA. CDR3 DNA: TGCAGCGTTTCGAAAAGGGGGAGCCGGGCCTACACCTTC. This codes for CSVSKRGSRAYTF.

The chain carries TRBV18 and TRBJ2-6; D may match TRBD1 or TRBD2 (5 bases each). V was trimmed by 3 bases and J by 3 bases, leaving 9 bases between them. The CDR3 has 15 amino acids. Germline CDR1 is KGHSH and CDR2 is LQKENI. This chain's CDR3 is CASSPMGDGANVLTF. DNA for the CDR3: TGTGCCAGCTCACCTATGGGGGATGGGGCCAACGTCCTGACTTTC. The full variable domain, with the rest looked up from reference TRBV18 and TRBJ2-6, is NAGVMQNPRHLVRRRGQEARLRCSPMKGHSHVYWYRQLPEEGLKFMVYLQKENIIDESGMPKERFSAEFPKEGPSILRIQQVVRGDSAAYFCASSPMGDGANVLTFGAGSRLTVL.

The J gene is TRBJ2-3, the V gene TRBV7-2, with 7 bases fitting TRBD2. Germline loops: CDR1 SGHTA, CDR2 FQGNSA. The CDR3 totals 15 residues. Trimming took 8 bases from V and 6 from J; bases not matched to a gene: 14. DNA for the CDR3: TGTGCCAGCTGCCTCGGACTAGTCGGACGTGATACGCAGTATTTT. It translates to CASCLGLVGRDTQYF. Drawing the rest from reference TRBV7-2 and TRBJ2-3, the complete variable domain is GAGVSQSPSNKVTEKGKDVELRCDPISGHTALYWYRQSLGQGLEFLIYFQGNSAPDKSGLPSDRFSAERTGGSVSTLTIQRTQQEDSAVYLCASCLGLVGRDTQYFGPGTRLTVL.

This clonotype was seen a handful of times. The chain combines TRBV11-2 with TRBJ2-1; D call uncertain. The V end lost 2 bases, the J end lost 8 bases, and 10 bases lay between the germline ends. The length of the CDR3 is 13 residues. Looked up from germline, CDR1 is SGHAT and CDR2 is FQNNGV. The CDR3 DNA reads as TGTGCCAGCAGCTTAACGCCGGGCGATGAGCAGTTCTTC. This encodes CASSLTPGDEQFF.

The rearrangement links TRBV5-4 to TRBJ2-6; TRBD2 is a possible D gene (5 bases). The germline V and J ends were trimmed by 2 bases and 0 bases, with 9 bases remaining between them. The CDR3 totals 16 residues. Germline V lookup: CDR1 SGHNT, CDR2 YYREEE (reference sequence). The CDR3, as DNA: TGTGCCAGCAGCTTCCGACGGGACTCTGGGGCCAACGTCCTGACTTTC. The encoded protein is CASSFRRDSGANVLTF.

This chain uses TRBV6-2 or TRBV6-3 with TRBJ2-6; D gene ambiguous. The V and J ends lost 8 bases and 0 bases respectively, with 8 bases between them. The CDR3 has 14 residues. From germline, CDR1 is MNHEY and CDR2 SVGEGT. The CDR3: CASRFDSGANVLTF. The CDR3 DNA is TGTGCCAGCCGGTTTGACTCTGGGGCCAACGTCCTGACTTTC.

V is TRBV28 and J is TRBJ2-1; D is tentatively TRBD1 or TRBD2 (6 bases each). The V gene's germline CDR1 is MDHEN and CDR2 SYDVKM. Trimming stripped 8 bases from V and 12 bases from J, with 29 bases between. CDR3 length: 16 amino acids. The CDR3: CASLRGRGRVEGVQFF. CDR3 nucleotides: TGTGCCAGCCTCAGGGGTCGGGGTCGGGTGGAGGGGGTGCAGTTCTTC. Supplemented by reference TRBV28 and TRBJ2-1, the full variable domain reads DVKVTQSSRYLVKRTGEKVFLECVQDMDHENMFWYRQDPGLGLRLIYFSYDVKMKEKGDIPEGYSVSREKKERFSLILESASTNQTSMYLCASLRGRGRVEGVQFFGPGTRLTVL.

This clonotype occurred many times. V usage is TRBV7-6 and J usage is TRBJ1-3, with D tentatively TRBD1 (6 bases). CDR1 and CDR2 (germline): SGHVS, FNYEAQ. Trimming pared 0 bases from V and 4 bases from J, leaving 13 bases between. The CDR3 length is 16 residues. CDR3 DNA sequence: TGTGCCAGCAGCTTAGCGGCAGGGGTCGGGGGAAACACCATATATTTT. It encodes CASSLAAGVGGNTIYF.

Ten or more counts support this clonotype. The J gene is TRBJ2-7, the V gene TRBV7-2, with TRBD2 matching over 7 bases. The CDR3 is 14 amino acids. V was pared by 9 bases and J by 3 bases, with 11 bases of the junction left unmatched. CDR1 is SGHTA and CDR2 is FQGNSA in the germline V gene. The CDR3 loop reads CASQSSGLLYEQYF. CDR3 in DNA: TGTGCCAGTCAATCCTCGGGACTACTCTACGAGCAGTACTTC.